One and the same sample provided the 16 T cell receptor beta chains below, sequenced in a study of blood T cell repertoires in COVID-19 (dated by TCRdb to between 2020 and 2021). The library was prepared using the immunoSEQ multiplex PCR assay. Here the immuneACCESS table is served through TCRdb, limited to in-frame sequences with V and J called. Missing clones are a known gap in these copies; in checked studies unresolved V genes cover under half, and the rest lacks a known reason. A total of some 230,000 clones appear in this sample, more than 75% of them only once. Approximately 2.6% of the sample is taken by the ten largest. Sequencing used peripheral blood. The receptors stem from a man in his fifties or sixties who had recovered from COVID-19.

V is TRBV9 and J is TRBJ2-1, with D possibly being TRBD1 (5 bases). The CDR3 length is 14 residues. Trimming shortened V by 3 bases and J by 8 bases, and 15 bases separated the two germline ends. CDR1 and CDR2 from the germline V gene are SGDLS and YYNGEE. The chain's CDR3 is CASSGNSRGHEQFF. The DNA of the CDR3 is TGTGCCAGCAGCGGAAACTCTAGGGGTCATGAGCAGTTCTTC.

The chain joins TRBV4-2 to TRBJ2-7; D possibly corresponds to TRBD1 (6 bases). The CDR3 extends over 17 amino acids. The germline V gene encodes CDR1 LGHNA and CDR2 YNFKEQ. Trimming removed 0 bases at V and 2 bases at J, with 17 bases between. The DNA for the CDR3 is TGTGCCAGCAGCCAAGATTTCGGGCAGGGGTCCCCCTACGAGCAGTACTTC. Protein product: CASSQDFGQGSPYEQYF.

V usage is TRBV9 and J usage is TRBJ2-4; TRBD2 agrees at 16 bases. After removal of 4 bases from V and 0 bases from J, the junction contained 7 bases not matched to a gene. Germline V gives CDR1 SGDLS, CDR2 YYNGEE. This CDR3 region has 19 residues. The CDR3 DNA reads as TGTGCCAGCAGCACCGGGACTAGCGGGAGGGGGGTAGCCAAAAACATTCAGTACTTC. It translates to CASSTGTSGRGVAKNIQYF. Drawing the rest from reference TRBV9 and TRBJ2-4, the complete variable domain is DSGVTQTPKHLITATGQRVTLRCSPRSGDLSVYWYQQSLDQGLQFLIQYYNGEERAKGNILERFSAQQFPDLHSELNLSSLELGDSALYFCASSTGTSGRGVAKNIQYFGAGTRLSVL.

The V call is TRBV19, the J call TRBJ2-3, with TRBD2 identical over 10 bases. Germline CDR1 is LNHDA and CDR2 is SQIVND (reference sequence). The V segment lost 3 bases and the J segment 5 bases; nucleotides outside the gene matches: 5. The CDR3 contains 15 residues. CDR3: CASSMKREGRDTQYF. In nucleotides, the CDR3 is TGTGCCAGTAGTATGAAGCGGGAGGGCCGAGATACGCAGTATTTT.

The rearrangement joins TRBV7-8 to TRBJ2-1, with D possibly matching TRBD2 (5 bases). The CDR3 totals 17 residues. Trimming left V 0 bases short and J 6 bases short, with 18 bases between. The germline V gene has CDR1 SGHVS and CDR2 FQNEAQ. CDR3 in amino acids: CASSLAGIWAGLNEQFF. The CDR3 DNA reads as TGTGCCAGCAGCTTAGCGGGAATCTGGGCGGGTCTCAATGAGCAGTTCTTC.

This chain joins TRBV7-9 and TRBJ2-1; 7 nucleotides line up with TRBD2. The CDR3 loop spans 17 amino acids. V was clipped by 4 bases and J by 5 bases; unmatched bases: 14. Germline V gene sequence: CDR1 SEHNR, CDR2 FQNEAQ (reference sequence). DNA of the CDR3: TGTGCCAGCAGCTCCCCATCGCCCCTGGGAGGGAACAATGAGCAGTTCTTC. It specifies CASSSPSPLGGNNEQFF.

The chain carries TRBV18 and TRBJ2-7; 7 bases align to TRBD2. Per germline, CDR1 KGHSH and CDR2 LQKENI. Unmatched junction bases numbered 3, after V lost 2 bases and J lost 5 bases. The CDR3 is 13 amino acids. CDR3 DNA: TGTGCCAGCTCACCATGGGAGGGCAACGAGCAGTACTTC. Its protein is CASSPWEGNEQYF.

This rearrangement joins TRBV29-1 to TRBJ2-1, with TRBD2 matching 11 bases. Germline V gives CDR1 SQVTM, CDR2 ANQGSEA. V gave up 4 bases and J gave up 0 bases; unmatched junction bases: 2. This CDR3 comprises 15 residues. The CDR3 region is CSVGGLAASYNEQFF. For the CDR3, the DNA is TGCAGCGTTGGGGGACTAGCGGCCTCCTACAATGAGCAGTTCTTC.

The chain joins TRBV18 to TRBJ2-2, with 7 bases matching TRBD1. With V trimmed by 3 bases and J by 5 bases, 18 bases remained unmatched. Per germline, CDR1 KGHSH and CDR2 LQKENI. The CDR3 has 19 residues. CDR3 sequence (DNA): TGTGCCAGCTCACCGGCCCGACAGGGATGGATCGACGGGACCGGGGAGCTGTTTTTT. This translates into CASSPARQGWIDGTGELFF.

The rearrangement uses TRBV19 and TRBJ2-3; TRBD2 agrees at 16 bases. With V trimmed by 4 bases and J by 2 bases, 6 bases remained unmatched. The V gene's germline CDR1 is LNHDA and CDR2 SQIVND (reference sequence). This CDR3 region has 18 residues. The CDR3 DNA is TGTGCCAGTAGTAGACCGGGACTAGCGGGAGGGGTCACAGATACGCAGTATTTT. Translated, it gives CASSRPGLAGGVTDTQYF.

CDR3 region: CSARGYNEQFF. CDR3 sequence (DNA): TGCAGTGCCCGGGGGTACAATGAGCAGTTCTTC. The genes are TRBV20-1 and TRBJ2-1; tentatively, D is TRBD2 (6 bases). The germline V gene encodes CDR1 DFQATT and CDR2 SNEGSKA (reference sequence). This CDR3 has 11 residues. With 6 bases removed from V and 4 bases from J, the gap between germline ends came to 7 bases.

This clone was counted once. This sequence joins TRBV6-5 and TRBJ1-5; the D gene is possibly TRBD1 (6 bases). CDR1 MNHEY and CDR2 SVGAGI come from the germline V gene. V lost 4 bases, J lost 2 bases, and 12 bases lay in between. There are 15 residues in the CDR3. The DNA for the CDR3 is TGTGCCAGCAGTTCAAACAGGGCTGGCAATCAGCCCCAGCATTTT. Protein product: CASSSNRAGNQPQHF.

The rearrangement links TRBV28 to TRBJ1-1; no definite D call. Germline assignment: CDR1 MDHEN and CDR2 SYDVKM. Trimming took 6 bases from V and 0 from J, leaving 8 bases between them. The CDR3 has 13 residues. The DNA of the CDR3 is TGTGCCAGCAGGACCCAGGTGAACACTGAAGCTTTCTTT. It specifies CASRTQVNTEAFF.

This clone was observed once. The chain couples TRBV4-2 to TRBJ1-1; D is perhaps TRBD1 (5 bases). This CDR3 contains 14 residues. The V end lost 0 bases, the J end lost 8 bases, and 13 bases lay between the germline ends. The germline CDR1 and CDR2 sequences are LGHNA and YNFKEQ. CDR3 nucleotides: TGTGCCAGCAGCCAAGAGTTGATCGGGGGGGAAGCTTTCTTT. Translated: CASSQELIGGEAFF.

J is TRBJ1-3 and V is TRBV7-2; a weak D match, TRBD1 (5 bases). The CDR3 is 16 amino acids. Trimming stripped 0 bases from V and 3 bases from J, with 12 bases between. Germline V gene sequence: CDR1 SGHTA, CDR2 FQGNSA. CDR3 sequence (DNA): TGTGCCAGCAGCTTAGCGTTAGGGCAGGGTGGAAACACCATATATTTT. This gives the protein CASSLALGQGGNTIYF.

The chain has TRBV7-2 and TRBJ2-1, with 7 bases fitting TRBD2. The CDR3 covers 16 residues. The germline V gene encodes CDR1 SGHTA and CDR2 FQGNSA. V was clipped by 4 bases and J by 0 bases; unmatched bases: 6. CDR3 coding DNA: TGTGCCAGCAGCTCAAAAGCGGGACCCTCCTACAATGAGCAGTTCTTC. It translates to CASSSKAGPSYNEQFF.